This T cell receptor beta chain was obtained from a study of blood T cells in healthy people across ages. Study in general: Capture via template switching afforded approximately one barcoded beta molecule per two T cells. Overall study results and limits: Age advanced and TCR beta diversity per million T cells fell, roughly linearly.

This clonotype appeared many times. Its antigen is still unknown. V lost 3 bases and J lost 1; bases outside the gene matches: 3. Germline CDR1 is DFQATT and CDR2 is SNEGSKA (reference sequence). This CDR3 is built from 14 residues. Through a sample-barcoded 5' primer and a J-beta primer mix, a second PCR was run for about 7 to 12 cycles. Each cDNA molecule was tagged by a template-switch adaptor with 12 random nucleotides. At least 2.5 million CDR3-containing paired-end reads were obtained per sample. TCRdb called the 5' RACE reads again in MiXCR, with one record for every CDR3 protein. In the table there are about 290,000 distinct CDR3 sequences, 25% to 30% of which are singletons.

The sequencing sample was made of blood. This TCR was recovered from a woman in her 70s in good health. The chain carries TRBV20-1 and TRBJ2-5; 9 bases align to TRBD2. Here the CDR3 reads CSASPSGTQETQYF. For the CDR3, the DNA is TGCAGTGCTAGCCCTAGCGGGACCCAAGAGACCCAGTACTTC.